This record concerns one T cell receptor beta chain sequence. The antigen is not known. This record belongs to a study of OX40 agonist ivuxolimab in advanced cancers. Points from the study as a whole: Low normalized T-cell clonal expansion also characterized some of the nonresponders.

The V gene end was trimmed by 5 bases and the J gene end by 4 bases; junction bases not matched to a gene: 6. CDR3 length: 15 amino acids. Germline V gene sequence: CDR1 LNHDA, CDR2 SQIVND (reference sequence). Clones were sequenced by immunoSEQ multiplex PCR, and TCRdb holds only the in-frame ones, with some missing. The profile shows 30,000 to 40,000 clones, approximately 89% of them singletons. This chain connects TRBV19 to TRBJ2-5; 11 positions match TRBD2. The source was CD4+ or CD8+ T cells sorted from blood, collected in a trial of the OX40 agonist ivuxolimab. This clonotype was sampled from an adult with an advanced solid tumor such as melanoma, head and neck, liver or kidney cancer. CDR3 sequence: CASSPIAGGPETQYF. The DNA of the CDR3 is TGTGCCAGTAGTCCAATAGCGGGAGGGCCAGAGACCCAGTACTTC.